This T cell receptor (beta chain) was observed in a study of T cells in localized non-small cell lung cancer. The study, taken as a whole, reports: Sequencing covered just one tumor region, so heterogeneity cannot be ruled out. Higher adjacent-lung clonality was associated with shorter survival. Peak T cell clonality was found in uninvolved adjacent lung, exceeding tumor.

The data were produced by immunoSEQ multiplex PCR, yet TCRdb's version contains in-frame clones alone and is incomplete. This table holds about 6,300 clones, 87% found once. Remarks on this clone: Its antigen is unknown.

Trimming shortened V by 2 bases and J by 7 bases, and 8 bases separated the two germline ends. The CDR3 runs to 12 residues. The germline V gene has CDR1 MNHEY and CDR2 SVGAGI. This receptor was obtained from a male donor older than 55 with stage I lung adenocarcinoma. The specimen comprised peripheral blood, sampled before any cancer treatment. This chain connects TRBV6-5 to TRBJ1-1; no firm D call. Here the CDR3 DNA reads TGTGCCAGCAGTTACAAGGGCGGTGAAGCTTTCTTT. Protein: CASSYKGGEAFF.